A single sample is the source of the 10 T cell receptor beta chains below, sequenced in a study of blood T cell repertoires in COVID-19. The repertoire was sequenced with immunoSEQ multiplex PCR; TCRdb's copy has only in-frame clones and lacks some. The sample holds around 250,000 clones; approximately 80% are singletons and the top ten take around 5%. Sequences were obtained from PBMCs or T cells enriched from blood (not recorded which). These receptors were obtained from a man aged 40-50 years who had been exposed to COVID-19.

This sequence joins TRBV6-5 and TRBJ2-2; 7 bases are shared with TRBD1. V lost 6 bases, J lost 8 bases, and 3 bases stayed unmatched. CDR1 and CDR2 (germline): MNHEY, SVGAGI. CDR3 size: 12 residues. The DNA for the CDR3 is TGTGCCAGCAGACAGGGACAGGGGGAGCTGTTTTTT. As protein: CASRQGQGELFF.

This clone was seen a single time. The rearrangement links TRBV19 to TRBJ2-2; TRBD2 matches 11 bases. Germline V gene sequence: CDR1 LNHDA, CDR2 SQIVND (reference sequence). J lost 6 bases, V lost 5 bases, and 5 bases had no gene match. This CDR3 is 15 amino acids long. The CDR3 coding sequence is TGTGCCAGTAGTTTAGCGGGAGGGATCGCCGGGGAGCTGTTTTTT. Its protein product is CASSLAGGIAGELFF.

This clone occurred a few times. DNA of the CDR3: TGCGCCAGCAGTCGAACTAGCGGGAAATACAATGAGCAGTTCTTC. The encoded protein is CASSRTSGKYNEQFF. The chain couples TRBV10-1 to TRBJ2-1; 10 bases match TRBD2. With 5 bases clipped from V and 4 bases from J, the junction kept 5 bases outside the gene matches. Germline CDR1 is WNHNN and CDR2 is SYGVQD (reference sequence). CDR3 length equals 15 residues.

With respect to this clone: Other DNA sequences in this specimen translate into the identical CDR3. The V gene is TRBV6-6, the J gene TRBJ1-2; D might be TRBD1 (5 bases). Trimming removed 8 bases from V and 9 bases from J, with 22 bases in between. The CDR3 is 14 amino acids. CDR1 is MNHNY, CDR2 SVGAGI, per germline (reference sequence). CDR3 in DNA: TGTGCCAGCGCTTCTCATTCAGGGAATTGGAGCTACACCTTC. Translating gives CASASHSGNWSYTF.

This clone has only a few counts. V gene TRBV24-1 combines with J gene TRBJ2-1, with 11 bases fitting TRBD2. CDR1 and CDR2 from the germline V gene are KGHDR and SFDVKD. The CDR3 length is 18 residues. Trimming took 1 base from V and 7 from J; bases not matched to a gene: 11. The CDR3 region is CATSDFFRTSGSRNEQFF. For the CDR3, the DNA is TGTGCCACCAGTGATTTCTTTCGAACTAGCGGGAGTAGGAATGAGCAGTTCTTC.

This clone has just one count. The DNA for the CDR3 is TGTGCCACCACGGGCGGGAGAGGCAATGAGCAGTTCTTC. It encodes CATTGGRGNEQFF. The chain is built from TRBV6-5 and TRBJ2-1; 7 bases fit TRBD2. Germline CDR1 is MNHEY and CDR2 is SVGAGI. The J segment lost 6 bases and the V segment lost 10 bases, leaving 9 bases of the junction unmatched. This CDR3 region has 13 residues.

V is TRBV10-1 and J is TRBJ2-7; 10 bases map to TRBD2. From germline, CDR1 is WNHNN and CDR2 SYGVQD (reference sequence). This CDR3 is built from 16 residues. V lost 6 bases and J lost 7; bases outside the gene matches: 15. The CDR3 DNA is TGCGCCAGCAGGGCCTCTAGCGGGAGATCCCAAGGGGAGCAGTACTTC. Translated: CASRASSGRSQGEQYF.

As DNA, the CDR3 is TGTGCCAGCAGCTTCCGACAGACAATTAATGAAAAACTGTTTTTT. Translation: CASSFRQTINEKLFF. This chain links TRBV5-6 with TRBJ1-4; TRBD1 might be the D (5 bases). CDR1 is SGHDT and CDR2 is YYEEEE in the germline V gene. The CDR3 has 15 residues. Deletions cut 2 bases from V and 4 bases from J, with 12 bases between.

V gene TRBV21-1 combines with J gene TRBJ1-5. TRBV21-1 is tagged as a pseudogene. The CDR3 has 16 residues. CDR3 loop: CASSKITPLCNQPQHF. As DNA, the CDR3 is TGTGCCAGCAGCAAAATCACGCCACTTTGCAATCAGCCCCAGCATTTT.

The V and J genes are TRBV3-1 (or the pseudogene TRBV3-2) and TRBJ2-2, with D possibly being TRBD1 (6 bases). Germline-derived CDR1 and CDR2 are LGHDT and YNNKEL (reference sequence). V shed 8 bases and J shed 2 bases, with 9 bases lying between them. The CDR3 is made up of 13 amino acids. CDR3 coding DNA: TGTGCCAGCGGACAGCTTAACACCGGGGAGCTGTTTTTT. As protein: CASGQLNTGELFF.